Sequencing of this T cell receptor beta chain was carried out in a study of T cells in Graves' hyperthyroidism and ophthalmopathy (dated by TCRdb to about 2019). Notes on the research overall: Peripheral blood samples were taken at initial diagnosis, before any treatment was given. To identify TCR V-J signatures that set the groups apart, the researchers used a discovery cohort of approximately 98 patients, made up of roughly 45 with Graves' ophthalmopathy and 57 with stable Graves' hyperthyroidism. An independent validation cohort of under 20 hyperthyroidism patients and about 15 patients who later progressed to ophthalmopathy tested prospective prediction of ophthalmopathy. The roughly 91 discovery patients were randomly split 7:3 into training and test sets. Thyroid tissue and blood T-cell repertoires from about six Graves' hyperthyroidism patients were also compared in the study. After sampling, hyperthyroidism patients received methimazole starting at 30 mg daily, and ophthalmopathy patients received high-dose intravenous methylprednisolone. The paper reports TCR Vbeta CDR3 sequencing of approximately 140 peripheral blood samples: under 45 ophthalmopathy, under 80 hyperthyroidism and around 17 progressor patients. Points the paper makes about the study in general: A 13 V-J signature model separated ophthalmopathy from stable hyperthyroidism, with nearly 90% sensitivity and roughly 84% specificity in cross-validation and 80%/75% in testing. No statistical method was used to fix the sample size in advance, and group allocation was not hidden from the investigators. In validation, progression to ophthalmopathy was predicted by the model with 55% to 71% sensitivity and around 76% specificity, a median of approximately 6.5 months before onset. Most expanded thyroid clonotypes (frequency above 0.001) were also found in blood, which suggests that blood repertoires may mirror thyroid immune responses.

The germline V gene sets CDR1 to MDHEN and CDR2 to SYDVKM. The CDR3 runs 14 amino acids, cysteine and phenylalanine included. Of all the DNA, just the CDR3 is kept, 42 bases in frame from base 1. V was cut back by 7 bases and J by 4 bases, leaving a gap of 16 bases between them. Moderately to severely active disease, a Clinical Activity Score of at least 3, a NOSPECS grade of at least 4, and a duration under 3 months were present in ophthalmopathy patients. Exclusion was applied to patients with uncontrolled infections, other autoimmune diseases, pregnancy or lactation. Diagnoses were based on clinical symptoms, serum thyroxine and TRAb, thyroid ultrasound and orbital computed tomography. Ficoll-Paque density gradient centrifugation was used to isolate PBMCs from approximately 10 ml of fresh peripheral blood. Trizol reagent was used to extract total RNA, and RNA quality was then checked on an Agilent 2100 Bioanalyzer.

Concerning this clonotype itself: No cognate antigen has been identified for it. Qualities for individual bases were not recorded, and no much larger clone is one base off.

The TCR beta CDR3 regions were amplified from RNA transcripts. The TCR CDR3 was subjected to a first round of RT-PCR using the HTBI primer set and the Qiagen OneStep RT-PCR kit. Libraries were constructed in a second round of multiplex PCR, after which size selection and purification were performed. Paired-end sequencing of the libraries was performed with 100 bp reads on an Illumina HiSeq2000. Turning to the authors' computational methods: SOAPnuke was used to process the raw data, removing reads that contained adapters or uncalled bases, had a mean Phred below 15, or lacked an exact match to the constant primer or identifier. High-quality paired reads were merged using COPE v1.2.5, and each unique nucleotide sequence was defined as a clonotype. MiTCR v1.1 was used to align clonotypes to the IMGT TRBV, TRBD and TRBJ reference segments. Only V-J combinations with frequency above 0.0001, covering about 99% of repertoires, were analysed. The TCS score was defined as the ratio of F50 (clonal expansion) to E x V (chaos), calculated using BLOSUM62-based TCRdist between CDR3 peptides within each V-J. Welch's t-statistics and random forest reduced around 510 V-J features to under 15, which were used in a naive Bayes classifier (R e1071). The similarity between thyroid and blood repertoires was quantified using the Morisita-Horn index. TCRdb applied fastp at Q25 and MiXCR to the public reads, then kept only in-frame beta chains. All rows with the same CDR3 protein become a single entry with the most common DNA and genes. The V and J calls reflect TCRdb's pipeline rather than the authors' work. The sample profile shows about 610,000 distinct CDR3 sequences; around 15% of them were found once. The ten largest clonotypes hold roughly 4.3% of the sample.

The chain employs TRBV28 and TRBJ1-2, with an unclear D gene assignment. This receptor was identified in a woman aged 35 to 49 with Graves' ophthalmopathy. Sequenced sample: blood. CDR3 reads: CASTSQSKSYGYTF. The DNA is as follows: TGTGCCAGCACCTCGCAGAGTAAAAGCTATGGCTACACCTTC.